This TCR beta chain was identified during a study of blood T cell repertoires in COVID-19. As for the study in general: Sample material is recorded as cDNA or gDNA derived from T cells, B-cell-depleted T cells, or PBMCs.

V lost 8 bases and J lost 0, with 8 bases in between. The CDR3 length is 14 residues. Germline CDR1 is SNHLY and CDR2 is FYNNEI. Original methodology: Estimation of nucleated cell counts was performed using reference gene primer amplification. Sequencing used immunoSEQ multiplex PCR; TCRdb keeps in-frame clones, though not all of them. V, J and clone size are taken as reported in that table, and D and trimming were inferred from the DNA itself. The sample contains nearly 35,000 clones, around 86% of which appear only once. The chain recombines TRBV2 with TRBJ1-6; D not certain. Sequenced sample: peripheral blood. This sequence originates from a man between 65 and 79 years old with acute or convalescent COVID-19. The CDR3 region is CASGASSYNSPLHF. The CDR3 DNA reads as TGTGCCAGCGGTGCGAGCTCCTATAATTCACCCCTCCACTTT.